The 15 T cell receptor delta chains below all came from one sample that was sequenced in a study of gamma-delta T cells after stem cell transplantation. TCRdb re-processed the RT-PCR reads using CATT. The sample carries hundreds of delta-chain clones, 1.4% to 1.5% recorded once. Material: gamma-delta T cells. These receptors all come from a human donor. It is not recorded whose cells these are; they may come from a transplant donor.

Only a few counts were recorded for this clone. The TCRdb protein, from a much larger clone, departs from this DNA's translation at residue 7, likely by read error; the protein shown derives from the DNA. The chain couples TRDV2 to TRDJ1, with D maybe TRDD3 (5 bases). V was pared by 3 bases and J by 0 bases, with 10 bases between. The CDR3 spans 14 residues. From germline, CDR1 is GEAIGNYY and CDR2 EKD. The chain's CDR3 is CACDPWENTDKLIF. Here the CDR3 DNA reads TGTGCCTGTGACCCCTGGGAGAACACCGATAAACTCATCTTT.

This clone was detected only a few times. A read error is the likely source, as a far larger clone sits one nucleotide away. V usage is TRDV2 and J usage is TRDJ3; possible D gene TRDD2, 6 bases. This CDR3 has 21 amino acids. Germline V lookup: CDR1 GEAIGNYY, CDR2 EKD. V dropped 3 bases and J dropped 2 bases, with 25 bases sitting between them. The CDR3 sequence is CACDPVRGPSQSTWDTRQMFF. In DNA form, the CDR3 reads TGTGCCTGTGACCCCGTAAGAGGCCCTTCCCAATCTACCTGGGACACCCGACAGATGTTTTTC.

In the case of this clone: TCRdb attributes to this sequence the protein of a much larger clone, which differs from the DNA translation at residue 3; a read error is likely, and the protein displayed is translated from the DNA. The chain employs TRDV2 and TRDJ3, with TRDD3 matching over 11 bases. Germline V gene data show CDR1 as GEAIGNYY and CDR2 as EKD. CDR3 size: 20 residues. In DNA, the CDR3 is TGTGCCAGTGACATCGTACTGGGGGATAAAGGCTCCTGGGACACCCGACAGATGTTTTTC. This codes for CASDIVLGDKGSWDTRQMFF.

This clone was observed a handful of times. TCRdb pairs this DNA with a much larger clone's protein that differs at residue 14, likely a read error; the protein shown was translated from the DNA. The rearrangement joins TRDV2 to TRDJ1; TRDD3 aligns across 13 bases. The DNA end favors TRDJ2, so the J call may be wrong. The CDR3 runs 15 residues. CDR1 GEAIGNYY and CDR2 EKD come from the germline V gene. In DNA, the CDR3 is TGTGCCTGTGATTTACTGGGGGATACGGCCGATAAACTCTTCTTT. It encodes CACDLLGDTADKLFF.

Of note for this clone: A much larger clone differs from this one at a single base, so this may be a read error. V and J are TRDV1 and TRDJ1; TRDD3 might be the D (5 bases). Germline values: CDR1 TSWWSYY, CDR2 QGS. V lost 1 base and J 11 bases, leaving 20 bases between the germline ends. This CDR3 has 15 amino acids. For the CDR3, the DNA is TGTGCTCTTGGGGAACCCCCCTTTTACGCTGGGATGCTCATCTTT. This translates into CALGEPPFYAGMLIF.

This clone qualifies as large. Since a far larger clone is one base different, this is likely a read error. The chain employs TRDV2 and TRDJ2; 7 nucleotides line up with TRDD3. The CDR3 runs 18 residues. V lost 3 bases, J lost 0 bases, and 12 bases stayed unmatched. CDR1 is GEAIGNYY, CDR2 EKD, per germline. Here the CDR3 reads CACDALGATPSLTAQLFF. In DNA form, the CDR3 reads TGTGCCTGTGACGCTCTGGGGGCCACCCCCTCTTTGACAGCACAACTCTTCTTT.

This clone has more than one count but fewer than ten. The chain recombines TRDV2 with TRDJ2, with a tentative D call TRDD3 (6 bases). CDR3 length: 22 amino acids. With 0 bases removed from V and 0 bases from J, the gap between germline ends came to 28 bases. In germline, CDR1 is GEAIGNYY, CDR2 EKD. The chain's CDR3 is CACDTVPLGPPATPSLTAQLFF. Written as DNA, the CDR3 is TGTGCCTGTGACACCGTCCCACTGGGTCCCCCGGCCACCCCCTCTTTGACAGCACAACTCTTCTTT.

By share, this clone counts as large. Distinct nucleotide sequences in the sample also encode this CDR3. V and J are TRDV2 and TRDJ3; possible D gene TRDD2, 6 bases. Germline CDR1 is GEAIGNYY and CDR2 is EKD. The CDR3 sequence is 21 residues long. V was trimmed by 0 bases and J by 2 bases, leaving 22 bases between them. CDR3 protein: CACDTVRGPSQSTWDTRQMFF. The CDR3 DNA reads TGTGCCTGTGACACCGTAAGAGGCCCTTCCCAATCTACCTGGGACACCCGACAGATGTTTTTC.

This clone was picked up a small number of times. The chain is built from TRDV2 and TRDJ1; 7 nucleotides line up with TRDD3. Trimming at V came to 3 bases and at J to 0 bases, leaving 15 bases not matched to a gene. Germline V gene sequence: CDR1 GEAIGNYY, CDR2 EKD. This CDR3 is 18 amino acids long. For the CDR3, the DNA is TGTGCCTGTGACCCCGTTGGGGGGGATCGGGAGGACACCGATAAACTCATCTTT. As protein: CACDPVGGDREDTDKLIF.

Worth noting for this clone: The protein TCRdb lists belongs to a much larger clone and differs from this DNA's translation at residue 3, which points to a read error; the protein shown is made from the DNA. The chain recombines TRDV2 with TRDJ3; 13 nucleotides line up with TRDD3. Germline V gene sequence: CDR1 GEAIGNYY, CDR2 EKD. The CDR3 extends over 20 amino acids. This chain's CDR3 is CARDPTGGYAGSWDTRQMFF. As DNA, the CDR3 is TGTGCCCGTGACCCTACTGGGGGATACGCGGGGTCCTGGGACACCCGACAGATGTTTTTC.

This clone turned up a few times. The protein TCRdb lists belongs to a much larger clone and differs from this DNA's translation at residue 14, which points to a read error; the protein shown is made from the DNA. The CDR3 reads CACDTMGDTGFDKFIF. The CDR3 region has the DNA TGTGCCTGTGACACGATGGGGGATACAGGTTTCGATAAATTCATCTTT. This chain joins TRDV2 and TRDJ1, with 10 bases identical to TRDD3. This CDR3 spans 16 amino acids. Germline lookup yields CDR1 GEAIGNYY and CDR2 EKD.

In its sample, this clone ranks as medium-sized. This is likely an artifact of a read error, given a far larger clone one base away. The gene calls are TRDV2 and TRDJ1; TRDD3 agrees at 9 bases. In germline, CDR1 is GEAIGNYY, CDR2 EKD. This CDR3 has 19 amino acids. The V segment lost 3 bases and the J segment 0 bases; nucleotides outside the gene matches: 16. The CDR3, as DNA: TGTGCCTGTGACGCCGTTAGCCTGGGGGATCGGGAGGACACCGATAAACTCATCTTT. Protein product: CACDAVSLGDREDTDKLIF.

This clone was picked up a small number of times. This likely reflects a read error, since a far larger clone is one base away. Distinct nucleotide sequences in the sample also encode this CDR3. The chain is built from TRDV2 and TRDJ1; TRDD3 matches 10 bases. The J segment lost 3 bases and the V segment lost 1 base, leaving 4 bases of the junction unmatched. The CDR3 runs to 15 residues. CDR1 is GEAIGNYY, CDR2 EKD, per germline. CDR3 sequence (DNA): TGTGCCTGTGACACTCTGGGGGATAGACCCGATAAACTCATCTTT. Translating it yields CACDTLGDRPDKLIF.

Judged by abundance, this clone is medium-sized (0.01 to 0.1%). This probably arose from a read error, given a far larger clone one base away. Other DNA variants within this sample encode the same CDR3. The rearrangement joins TRDV2 to TRDJ2, with TRDD3 matching over 7 bases. Germline CDR1 GEAIGNYY, CDR2 EKD. The V and J ends lost 1 base and 2 bases, in that order; junction bases with no gene match: 12. The CDR3 is made up of 18 amino acids. CDR3 coding DNA: TGTGCCTGTGACACTCTGGGGGCCACCCCCTCCTTGACAGCACAACTCTTCTTT. Amino acids: CACDTLGATPSLTAQLFF.

By frequency in the sample, this clone is medium-sized. A single base is all that separates this from a far larger clone, so a read error is likely. Different DNA sequences within this sample yield the same CDR3. The chain employs TRDV2 and TRDJ1; 8 nucleotides agree with TRDD3. Trimming cost V 0 bases and J 0 bases; bases outside gene matches: 14. Germline V gene lookup returns CDR1 GEAIGNYY and CDR2 EKD. The CDR3 length is 19 residues. The CDR3 nucleotides read TGTGCCTGTGACACCGTTAGCCTGGGGGACCGGGAGGACACCGATAAACTCATCTTT. Its protein is CACDTVSLGDREDTDKLIF.